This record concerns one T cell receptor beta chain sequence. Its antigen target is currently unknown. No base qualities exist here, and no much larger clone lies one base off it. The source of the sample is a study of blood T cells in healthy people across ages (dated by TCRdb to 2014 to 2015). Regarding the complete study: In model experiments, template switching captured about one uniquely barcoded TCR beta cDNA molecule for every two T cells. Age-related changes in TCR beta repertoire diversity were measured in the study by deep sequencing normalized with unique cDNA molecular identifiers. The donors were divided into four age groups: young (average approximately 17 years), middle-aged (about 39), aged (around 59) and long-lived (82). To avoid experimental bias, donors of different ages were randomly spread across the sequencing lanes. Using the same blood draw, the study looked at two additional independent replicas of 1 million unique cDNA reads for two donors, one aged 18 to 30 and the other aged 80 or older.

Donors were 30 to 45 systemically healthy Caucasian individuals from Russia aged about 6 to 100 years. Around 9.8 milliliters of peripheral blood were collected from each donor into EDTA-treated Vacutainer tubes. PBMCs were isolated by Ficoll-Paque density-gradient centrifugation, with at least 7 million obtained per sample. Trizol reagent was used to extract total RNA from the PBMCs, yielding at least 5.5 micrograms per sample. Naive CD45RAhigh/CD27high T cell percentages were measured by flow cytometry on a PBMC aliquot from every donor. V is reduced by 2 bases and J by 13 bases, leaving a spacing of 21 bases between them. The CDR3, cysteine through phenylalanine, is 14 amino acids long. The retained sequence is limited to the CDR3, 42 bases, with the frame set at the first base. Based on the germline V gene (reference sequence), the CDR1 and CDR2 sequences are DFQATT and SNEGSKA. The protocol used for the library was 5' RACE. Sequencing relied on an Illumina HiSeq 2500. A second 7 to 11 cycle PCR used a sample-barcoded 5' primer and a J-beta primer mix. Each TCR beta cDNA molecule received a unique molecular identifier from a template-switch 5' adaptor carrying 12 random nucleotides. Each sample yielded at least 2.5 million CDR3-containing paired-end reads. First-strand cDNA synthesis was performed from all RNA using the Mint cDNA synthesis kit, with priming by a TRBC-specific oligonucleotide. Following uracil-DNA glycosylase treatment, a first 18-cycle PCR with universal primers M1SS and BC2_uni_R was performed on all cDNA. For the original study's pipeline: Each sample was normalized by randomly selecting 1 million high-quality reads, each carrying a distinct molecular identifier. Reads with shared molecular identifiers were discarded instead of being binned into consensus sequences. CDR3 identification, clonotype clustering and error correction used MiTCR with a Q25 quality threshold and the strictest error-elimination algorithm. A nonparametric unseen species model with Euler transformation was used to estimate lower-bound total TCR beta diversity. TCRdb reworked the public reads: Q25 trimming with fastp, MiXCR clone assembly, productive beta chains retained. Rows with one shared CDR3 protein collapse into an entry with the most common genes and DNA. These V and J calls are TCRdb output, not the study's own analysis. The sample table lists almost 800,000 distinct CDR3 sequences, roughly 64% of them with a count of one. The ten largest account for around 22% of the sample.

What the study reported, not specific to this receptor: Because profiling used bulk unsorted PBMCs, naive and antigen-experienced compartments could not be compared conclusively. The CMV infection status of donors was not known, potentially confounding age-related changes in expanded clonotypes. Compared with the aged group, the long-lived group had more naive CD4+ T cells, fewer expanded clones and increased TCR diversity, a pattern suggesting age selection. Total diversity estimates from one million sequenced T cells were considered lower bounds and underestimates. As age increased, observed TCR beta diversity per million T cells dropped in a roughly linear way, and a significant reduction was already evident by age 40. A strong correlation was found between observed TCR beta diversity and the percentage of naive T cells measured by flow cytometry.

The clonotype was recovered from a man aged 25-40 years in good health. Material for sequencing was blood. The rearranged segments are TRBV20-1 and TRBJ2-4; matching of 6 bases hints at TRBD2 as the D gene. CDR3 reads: CSARRDFFYNEQYF. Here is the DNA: TGCAGTGCTAGAAGGGACTTTTTCTACAATGAGCAGTACTTC.